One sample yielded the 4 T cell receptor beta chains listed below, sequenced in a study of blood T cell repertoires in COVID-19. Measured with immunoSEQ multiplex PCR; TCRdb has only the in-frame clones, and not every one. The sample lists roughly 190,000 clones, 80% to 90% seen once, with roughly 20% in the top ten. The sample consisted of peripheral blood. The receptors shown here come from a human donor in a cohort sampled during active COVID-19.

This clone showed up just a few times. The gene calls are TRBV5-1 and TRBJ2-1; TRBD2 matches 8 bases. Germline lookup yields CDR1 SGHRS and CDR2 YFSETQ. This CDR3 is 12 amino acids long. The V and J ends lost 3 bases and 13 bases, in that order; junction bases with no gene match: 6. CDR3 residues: CASSWGAGVQFF. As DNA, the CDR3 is TGCGCCAGCAGCTGGGGAGCGGGAGTACAGTTCTTC.

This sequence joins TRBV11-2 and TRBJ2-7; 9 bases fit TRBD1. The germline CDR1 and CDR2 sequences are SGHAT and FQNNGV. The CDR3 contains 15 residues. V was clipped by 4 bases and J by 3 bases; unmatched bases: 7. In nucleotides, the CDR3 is TGTGCCAGCAGCTGGAACCGGGACAGGGACTACGAGCAGTACTTC. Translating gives CASSWNRDRDYEQYF.

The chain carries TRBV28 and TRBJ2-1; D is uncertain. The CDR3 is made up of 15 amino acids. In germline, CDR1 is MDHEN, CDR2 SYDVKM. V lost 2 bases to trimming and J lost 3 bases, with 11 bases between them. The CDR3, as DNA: TGTGCCAGCAGTTTAACGCTCCAGGACTACAATGAGCAGTTCTTC. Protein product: CASSLTLQDYNEQFF.

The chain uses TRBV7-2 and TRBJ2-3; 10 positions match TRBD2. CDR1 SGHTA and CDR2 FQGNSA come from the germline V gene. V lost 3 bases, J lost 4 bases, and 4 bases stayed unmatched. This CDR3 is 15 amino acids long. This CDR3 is CASSFSSGRPDTQYF. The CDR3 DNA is TGTGCCAGCAGCTTTTCTAGCGGGAGACCAGATACGCAGTATTTT.